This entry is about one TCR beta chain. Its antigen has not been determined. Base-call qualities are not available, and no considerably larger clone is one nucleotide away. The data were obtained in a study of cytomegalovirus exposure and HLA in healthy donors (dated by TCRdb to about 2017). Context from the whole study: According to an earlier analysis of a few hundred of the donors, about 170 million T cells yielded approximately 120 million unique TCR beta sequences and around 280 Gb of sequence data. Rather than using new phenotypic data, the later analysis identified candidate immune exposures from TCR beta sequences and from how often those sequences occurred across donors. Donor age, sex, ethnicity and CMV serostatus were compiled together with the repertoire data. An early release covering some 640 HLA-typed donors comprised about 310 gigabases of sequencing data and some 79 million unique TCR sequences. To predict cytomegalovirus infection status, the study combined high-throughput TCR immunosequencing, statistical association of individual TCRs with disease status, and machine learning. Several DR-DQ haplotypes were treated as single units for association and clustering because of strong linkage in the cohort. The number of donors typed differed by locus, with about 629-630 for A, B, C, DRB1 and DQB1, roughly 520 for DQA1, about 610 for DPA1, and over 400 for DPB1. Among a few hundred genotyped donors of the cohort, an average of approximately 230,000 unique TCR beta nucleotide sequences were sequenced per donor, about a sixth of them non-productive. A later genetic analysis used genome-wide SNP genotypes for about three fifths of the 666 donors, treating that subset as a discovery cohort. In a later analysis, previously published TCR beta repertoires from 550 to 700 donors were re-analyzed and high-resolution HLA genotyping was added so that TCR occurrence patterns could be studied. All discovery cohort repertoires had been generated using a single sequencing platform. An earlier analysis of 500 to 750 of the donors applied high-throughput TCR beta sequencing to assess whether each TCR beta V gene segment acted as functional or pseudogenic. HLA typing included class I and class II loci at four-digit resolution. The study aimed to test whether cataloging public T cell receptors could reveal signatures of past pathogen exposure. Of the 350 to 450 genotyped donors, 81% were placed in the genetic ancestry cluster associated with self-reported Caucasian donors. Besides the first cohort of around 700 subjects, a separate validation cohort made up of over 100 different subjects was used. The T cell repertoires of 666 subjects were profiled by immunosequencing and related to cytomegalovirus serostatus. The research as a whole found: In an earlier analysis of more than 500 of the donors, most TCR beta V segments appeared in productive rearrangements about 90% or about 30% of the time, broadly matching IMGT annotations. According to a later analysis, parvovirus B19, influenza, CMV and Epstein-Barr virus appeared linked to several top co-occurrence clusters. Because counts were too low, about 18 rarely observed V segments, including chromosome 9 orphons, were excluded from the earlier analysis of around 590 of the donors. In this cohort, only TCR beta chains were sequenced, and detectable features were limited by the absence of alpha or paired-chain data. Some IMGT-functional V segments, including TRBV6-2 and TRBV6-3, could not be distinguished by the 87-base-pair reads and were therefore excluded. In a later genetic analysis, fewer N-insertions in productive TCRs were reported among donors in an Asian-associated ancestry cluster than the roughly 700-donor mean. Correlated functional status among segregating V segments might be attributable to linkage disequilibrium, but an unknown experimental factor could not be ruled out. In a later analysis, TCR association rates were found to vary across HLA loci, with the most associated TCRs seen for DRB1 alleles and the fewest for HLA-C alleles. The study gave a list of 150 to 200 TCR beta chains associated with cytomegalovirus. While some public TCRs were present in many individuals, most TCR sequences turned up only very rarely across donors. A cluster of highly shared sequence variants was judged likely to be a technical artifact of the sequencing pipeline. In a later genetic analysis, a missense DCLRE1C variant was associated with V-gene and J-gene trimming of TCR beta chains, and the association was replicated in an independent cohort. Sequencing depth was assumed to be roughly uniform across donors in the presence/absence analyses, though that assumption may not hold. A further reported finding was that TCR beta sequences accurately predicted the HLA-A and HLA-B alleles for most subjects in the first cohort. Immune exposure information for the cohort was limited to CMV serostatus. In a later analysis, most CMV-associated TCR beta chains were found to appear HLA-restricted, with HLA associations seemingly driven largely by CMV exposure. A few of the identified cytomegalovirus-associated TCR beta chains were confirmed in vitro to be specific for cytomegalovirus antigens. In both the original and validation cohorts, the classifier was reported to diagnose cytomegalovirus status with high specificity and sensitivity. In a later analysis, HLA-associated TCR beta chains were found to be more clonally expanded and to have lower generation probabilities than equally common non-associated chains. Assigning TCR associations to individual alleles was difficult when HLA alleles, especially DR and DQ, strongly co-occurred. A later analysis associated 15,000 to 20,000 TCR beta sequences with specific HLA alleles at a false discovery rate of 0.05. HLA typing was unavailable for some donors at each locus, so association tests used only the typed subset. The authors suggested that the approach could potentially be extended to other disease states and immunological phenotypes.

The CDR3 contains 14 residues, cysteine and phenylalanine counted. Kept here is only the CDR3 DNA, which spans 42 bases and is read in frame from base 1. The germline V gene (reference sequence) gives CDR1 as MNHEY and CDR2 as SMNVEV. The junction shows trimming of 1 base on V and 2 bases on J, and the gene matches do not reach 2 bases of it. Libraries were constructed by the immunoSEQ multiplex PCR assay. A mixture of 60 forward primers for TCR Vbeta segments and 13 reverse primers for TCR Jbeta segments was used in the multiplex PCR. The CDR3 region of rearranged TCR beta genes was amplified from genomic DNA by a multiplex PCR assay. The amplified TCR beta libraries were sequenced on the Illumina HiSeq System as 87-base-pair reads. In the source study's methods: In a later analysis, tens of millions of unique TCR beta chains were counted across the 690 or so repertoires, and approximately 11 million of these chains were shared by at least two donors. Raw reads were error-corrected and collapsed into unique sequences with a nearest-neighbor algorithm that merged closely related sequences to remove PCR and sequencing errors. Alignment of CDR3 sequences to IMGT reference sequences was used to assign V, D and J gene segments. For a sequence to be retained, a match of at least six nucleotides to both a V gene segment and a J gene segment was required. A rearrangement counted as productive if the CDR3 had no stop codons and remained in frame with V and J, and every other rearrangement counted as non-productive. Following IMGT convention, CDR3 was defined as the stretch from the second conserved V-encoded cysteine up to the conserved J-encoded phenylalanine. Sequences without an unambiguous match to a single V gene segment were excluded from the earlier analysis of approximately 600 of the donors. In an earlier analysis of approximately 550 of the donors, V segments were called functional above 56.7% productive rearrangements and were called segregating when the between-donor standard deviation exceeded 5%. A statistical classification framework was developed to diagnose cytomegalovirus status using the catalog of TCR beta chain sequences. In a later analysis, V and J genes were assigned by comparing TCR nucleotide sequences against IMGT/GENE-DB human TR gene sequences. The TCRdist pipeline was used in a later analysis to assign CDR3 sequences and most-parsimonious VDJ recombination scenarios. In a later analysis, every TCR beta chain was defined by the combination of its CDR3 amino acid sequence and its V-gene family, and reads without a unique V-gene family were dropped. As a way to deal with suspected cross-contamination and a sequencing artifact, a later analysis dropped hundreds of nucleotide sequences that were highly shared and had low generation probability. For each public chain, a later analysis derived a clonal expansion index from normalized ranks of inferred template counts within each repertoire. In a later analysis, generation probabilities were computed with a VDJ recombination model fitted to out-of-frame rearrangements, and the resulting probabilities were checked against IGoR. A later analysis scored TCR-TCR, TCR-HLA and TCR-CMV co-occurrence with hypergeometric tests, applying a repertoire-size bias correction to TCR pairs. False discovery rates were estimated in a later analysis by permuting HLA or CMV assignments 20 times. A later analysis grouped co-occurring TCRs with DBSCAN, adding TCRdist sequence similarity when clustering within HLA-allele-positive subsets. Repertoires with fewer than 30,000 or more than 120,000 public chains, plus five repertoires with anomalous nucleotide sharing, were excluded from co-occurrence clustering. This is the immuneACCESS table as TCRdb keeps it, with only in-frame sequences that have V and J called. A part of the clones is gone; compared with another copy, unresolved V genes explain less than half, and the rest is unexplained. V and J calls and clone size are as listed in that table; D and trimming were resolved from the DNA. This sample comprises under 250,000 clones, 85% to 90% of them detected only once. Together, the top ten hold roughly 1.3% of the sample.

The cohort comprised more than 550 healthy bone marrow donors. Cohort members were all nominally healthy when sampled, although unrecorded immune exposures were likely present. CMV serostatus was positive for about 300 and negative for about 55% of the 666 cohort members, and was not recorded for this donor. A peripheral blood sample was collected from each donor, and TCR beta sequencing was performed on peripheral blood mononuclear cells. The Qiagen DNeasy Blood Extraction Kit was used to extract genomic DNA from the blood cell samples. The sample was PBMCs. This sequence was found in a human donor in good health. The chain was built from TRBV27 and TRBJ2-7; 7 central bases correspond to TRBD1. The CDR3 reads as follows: CASSLYGTAYEQYF. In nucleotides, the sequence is TGTGCCAGCAGTTTATATGGGACAGCCTACGAGCAGTACTTC.